A single sample gave rise to the 28 T cell receptor beta chains below, sequenced in a study of blood T cell repertoires in COVID-19. Clones were read by immunoSEQ multiplex PCR, and TCRdb kept only the in-frame ones, dropping some. The data hold 150,000 or so clones, with 80% to 90% observed a single time. Sequencing was carried out using peripheral blood. Receptors originate from a man between 18 and 29 years old with COVID-19, enrolled during active disease.

The V call is TRBV9, the J call TRBJ2-7; 8 nucleotides agree with TRBD2. V shed 1 base, J shed 5 bases, and the junction held 8 bases outside the gene matches. The CDR3 runs 15 residues. Germline CDR1 and CDR2: SGDLS and YYNGEE. The DNA for the CDR3 is TGTGCCAGCAGCGTATACGGGGCGGGAGGCAACGAGCAGTACTTC. This translates into CASSVYGAGGNEQYF.

V usage is TRBV7-9 and J usage is TRBJ1-1; 9 nucleotides align to TRBD1. The V gene's germline CDR1 is SEHNR and CDR2 FQNEAQ (reference sequence). The length of the CDR3 is 12 residues. Losses at the gene ends were 6 bases for V and 11 bases for J; bases not matched to a gene: 7. The CDR3 nucleotides are TGTGCCAGCAGACAACCGGGACAGGGTGCTTTCTTT. Translating it yields CASRQPGQGAFF.

The chain is built from TRBV28 and TRBJ2-1, with TRBD1 identical over 9 bases. Per the germline V gene, CDR1 is MDHEN and CDR2 is SYDVKM. The CDR3 loop spans 18 amino acids. V trimming: 5 bases; J trimming: 1 base; junction bases outside the gene matches: 12. The CDR3 region is CASSPLVDRGWSYNEQFF. CDR3 nucleotide sequence: TGTGCCAGCAGTCCTTTAGTAGACAGGGGGTGGTCCTACAATGAGCAGTTCTTC.

The V call is TRBV10-3, the J call TRBJ2-7, with D possibly TRBD2 on 6 matching bases. This CDR3 is built from 15 residues. The V and J ends lost 0 bases and 4 bases respectively, with 13 bases between them. Germline V gene sequence: CDR1 ENHRY, CDR2 SYGVKD. Here the CDR3 DNA reads TGTGCCATCAGTGAGTCGGCGGGGTCGTCTTACGAGCAGTACTTC. Protein: CAISESAGSSYEQYF.

The chain couples TRBV6-5 to TRBJ1-5; TRBD1 aligns across 8 bases. Germline loops: CDR1 MNHEY, CDR2 SVGAGI. The J segment lost 2 bases and the V segment lost 5 bases, leaving 2 bases of the junction unmatched. The CDR3 is 14 amino acids. CDR3 sequence (DNA): TGTGCCAGCAGTCCGGACAGGGGCAATCAGCCCCAGCATTTT. Its translation is CASSPDRGNQPQHF.

This clone has more than one count but fewer than ten. This rearrangement joins TRBV30 to TRBJ2-5, with D possibly being TRBD1 (6 bases). CDR1 and CDR2 from the germline V gene are GTSNPN and SVGIG (reference sequence). The CDR3 totals 14 residues. V lost 3 bases and J 5 bases, leaving 16 bases between the germline ends. The CDR3 nucleotides read TGTGCCTGGAGCCCCGACAGGCGGAGGGAGACCCAGTACTTC. It yields the protein CAWSPDRRRETQYF.

The rearrangement uses TRBV4-3 and TRBJ2-1; 11 bases agree with TRBD2. J gave up 0 bases and V 0 bases, and 13 bases lay outside the gene matches. CDR1 and CDR2 from the germline V gene are LGHNA and YSLEER. The length of the CDR3 is 21 residues. The CDR3 here is CASSQEGSRTSGSSSYNEQFF. CDR3 nucleotide sequence: TGCGCCAGCAGCCAAGAGGGTAGCAGGACTAGCGGGTCGAGCTCCTACAATGAGCAGTTCTTC.

The chain carries TRBV24-1 and TRBJ2-1; TRBD2 agrees at 8 bases. CDR3 length: 14 amino acids. V lost 7 bases, J lost 8 bases, and 9 bases stayed unmatched. CDR1 and CDR2 (germline): KGHDR, SFDVKD. Written as DNA, the CDR3 is TGTGCCACCAGCGTCAGCGGGAGTATGGATGAGCAGTTCTTC. Protein product: CATSVSGSMDEQFF.

The chain uses TRBV12-3 or TRBV12-4 and TRBJ1-1; D ambiguous. Trimming cost V 3 bases and J 5 bases, with 7 bases left between them. The CDR3 sequence is 12 residues long. This CDR3 reads CASSFGWTEAFF. In DNA, the CDR3 is TGTGCCAGCAGTTTTGGCTGGACTGAAGCTTTCTTT.

This chain connects TRBV27 to TRBJ2-2; tentatively, D is TRBD1 (5 bases). The germline V and J ends were trimmed by 3 bases and 5 bases, with 13 bases remaining between them. This CDR3 has 15 residues. CDR1 MNHEY and CDR2 SMNVEV come from the germline V gene (reference sequence). Here the CDR3 reads CASSLSRVETGELFF. The CDR3 DNA is TGTGCCAGCAGTTTGTCCAGGGTCGAAACCGGGGAGCTGTTTTTT.

J is TRBJ2-7 and V is TRBV28; 10 positions agree with TRBD1. The CDR3 is made up of 13 amino acids. J lost 4 bases, V lost 8 bases, and 5 bases had no gene match. Germline loops: CDR1 MDHEN, CDR2 SYDVKM. The CDR3 region has the DNA TGTGCCAGCCTGGACAGGGGGTCGTACGAGCAGTACTTC. Its translation: CASLDRGSYEQYF.

The rearrangement uses TRBV5-4 and TRBJ2-7; 9 positions match TRBD1. Germline V gives CDR1 SGHNT, CDR2 YYREEE (reference sequence). Trimming cost V 5 bases and J 4 bases; bases outside gene matches: 4. There are 13 residues in the CDR3. The CDR3 sequence is CASRGDRVYEQYF. The CDR3 nucleotides are TGTGCCAGCAGAGGGGACAGGGTGTACGAGCAGTACTTC.

The chain has TRBV10-2 and TRBJ1-5; 8 nucleotides align to TRBD1. After removal of 10 bases from V and 3 bases from J, the junction contained 5 bases not matched to a gene. The CDR3 is made up of 13 amino acids. Germline V lookup: CDR1 WSHSY, CDR2 SAAADI. The CDR3 DNA reads as TGCGCCACTACGGGACAGGCCAATCAGCCCCAGCATTTT. Translation: CATTGQANQPQHF.

On this clone itself: This specimen includes other DNA sequences encoding the same CDR3. The chain links TRBV19 to TRBJ1-4, with 7 nucleotides matching TRBD1. Unmatched junction bases numbered 4, after V lost 4 bases and J lost 5 bases. The CDR3 runs to 14 residues. CDR1 and CDR2 from the germline V gene are LNHDA and SQIVND (reference sequence). The CDR3 bases are TGTGCCAGTAGTACCAGGACAGGAAATGAAAAACTGTTTTTT. Translation gives CASSTRTGNEKLFF.

The genes are TRBV19 and TRBJ1-5; no reliable D call. The CDR3 covers 13 residues. Germline-derived CDR1 and CDR2 are LNHDA and SQIVND (reference sequence). Trimming removed 7 bases from V and 6 bases from J, with 13 bases in between. The CDR3 is CASTPAAGQPQHF. DNA of the CDR3: TGTGCCAGTACCCCGGCGGCCGGTCAGCCCCAGCATTTT.

The gene calls are TRBV19 and TRBJ2-7; 7 nucleotides line up with TRBD2. The germline gives CDR1 LNHDA, CDR2 SQIVND (reference sequence). The CDR3 is 16 amino acids. The V and J ends lost 1 base and 5 bases, in that order; junction bases with no gene match: 11. The CDR3 spells CASSIGAGLGADEQYF. The CDR3 nucleotides read TGTGCCAGTAGTATAGGAGCAGGACTAGGAGCCGACGAGCAGTACTTC. Full variable domain (missing parts from reference TRBV19 and TRBJ2-7): DGGITQSPKYLFRKEGQNVTLSCEQNLNHDAMYWYRQDPGQGLRLIYYSQIVNDFQKGDIAEGYSVSREKKESFPLTVTSAQKNPTAFYLCASSIGAGLGADEQYFGPGTRLTVT.

The genes are TRBV9 and TRBJ2-2, with D perhaps TRBD1 (6 bases). CDR3 length: 18 residues. Germline CDR1 SGDLS, CDR2 YYNGEE. V was clipped by 0 bases and J by 0 bases, with 15 bases between them. CDR3: CASSVASDRLANTGELFF. The CDR3 DNA reads as TGTGCCAGCAGCGTAGCCTCCGACAGGCTCGCGAACACCGGGGAGCTGTTTTTT.

The chain combines TRBV29-1 with TRBJ1-2, with D unclear. CDR3 length: 12 residues. CDR1 is SQVTM, CDR2 ANQGSEA, per germline. V shed 4 bases and J shed 3 bases, with 9 bases lying between them. The CDR3 is CSVGDRDYGYTF. The CDR3 bases are TGCAGCGTTGGCGACCGGGACTATGGCTACACCTTC.

This sequence joins TRBV27 and TRBJ2-1, with 9 bases lining up with TRBD2. CDR3 size: 15 residues. Germline loops: CDR1 MNHEY, CDR2 SMNVEV (reference sequence). V was pared by 6 bases and J by 7 bases, with 10 bases of the junction left unmatched. The CDR3 DNA reads as TGTGCCAGCAGGGAAGCGGGAGGCCTTCGGAATGAGCAGTTCTTC. It is translated as CASREAGGLRNEQFF.

CDR3 sequence: CASSLGDSEQFF. The DNA for the CDR3 is TGTGCCAGCAGCTTAGGGGACAGTGAGCAGTTCTTC. V usage is TRBV11-3 and J usage is TRBJ2-1; 7 nucleotides agree with TRBD1. CDR3 length: 12 amino acids. V gave up 1 base and J gave up 9 bases; unmatched junction bases: 0. Germline CDR1 and CDR2: SGHNT and YENEEA. Full variable domain (outside the CDR3, taken from reference TRBV11-3 and TRBJ2-1): EAGVVQSPRYKIIEKKQPVAFWCNPISGHNTLYWYLQNLGQGPELLIRYENEEAVDDSQLPKDRFSAERLKGVDSTLKIQPAELGDSAVYLCASSLGDSEQFFGPGTRLTVL.

The V gene is TRBV5-1, the J gene TRBJ2-5; possible D gene TRBD1, 7 bases. CDR1 SGHRS and CDR2 YFSETQ come from the germline V gene. Trimming left V 2 bases short and J 5 bases short, with 13 bases between. CDR3 length equals 14 residues. The CDR3 sequence: CASSFRAGGETQYF. CDR3 nucleotides: TGCGCCAGCAGCTTTCGGGCAGGGGGGGAGACCCAGTACTTC.

The V and J genes are TRBV28 and TRBJ1-1; D is possibly TRBD1 (5 bases). V gave up 6 bases and J gave up 0 bases, with 14 bases separating them. Germline CDR1 is MDHEN and CDR2 is SYDVKM. This CDR3 has 15 amino acids. The CDR3 sequence is CASRNPGLVNTEAFF. As DNA, the CDR3 is TGTGCCAGCAGAAATCCGGGACTGGTGAACACTGAAGCTTTCTTT.

DNA for the CDR3: TGTGCCAGCAGCCCAGGGGGCAGCTTCTACGAGCAGTACTTC. It translates to CASSPGGSFYEQYF. This chain links TRBV3-1 (or the pseudogene TRBV3-2) with TRBJ2-7; TRBD1 matches 8 bases. Germline CDR1 is LGHDT and CDR2 is YNNKEL (reference sequence). The CDR3 consists of 14 residues. V shed 4 bases, J shed 3 bases, and the junction held 5 bases outside the gene matches.

The chain recombines TRBV24-1 with TRBJ2-3; 9 nucleotides match TRBD2. The V gene's germline CDR1 is KGHDR and CDR2 SFDVKD. V trimming: 0 bases; J trimming: 2 bases; junction bases outside the gene matches: 11. The CDR3 extends over 19 amino acids. The CDR3 protein is CATSDLRDSAGGYTDTQYF. The CDR3 bases are TGTGCCACCAGTGATTTGCGAGACTCGGCGGGAGGGTACACAGATACGCAGTATTTT.

The chain recombines TRBV6-2 or TRBV6-3 with TRBJ1-1; D possibly corresponds to TRBD1 (6 bases). Per germline, CDR1 MNHEY and CDR2 SVGEGT. The V end lost 4 bases, the J end lost 5 bases, and 11 bases lay between the germline ends. CDR3 length: 13 amino acids. This chain's CDR3 is CASSLQGRTEAFF. The CDR3 nucleotides are TGTGCCAGCAGTTTACAGGGTCGGACTGAAGCTTTCTTT.

The rearrangement joins TRBV7-8 to TRBJ1-2; 10 nucleotides match TRBD1. CDR3 length: 14 residues. After removal of 3 bases from V and 8 bases from J, the junction contained 6 bases not matched to a gene. CDR1 is SGHVS, CDR2 FQNEAQ, per germline. This CDR3 is CASSFRDRGWGYTF. CDR3 in DNA: TGTGCCAGCAGCTTCCGGGACAGGGGCTGGGGCTACACCTTC.

The chain joins TRBV6-5 to TRBJ2-5; D might be TRBD1 (6 bases). The CDR3 is 15 amino acids. CDR1 and CDR2 from the germline V gene are MNHEY and SVGAGI. V was cut by 0 bases and J by 4 bases, with 12 bases left in between. The CDR3 DNA follows: TGTGCCAGCAGTTACTCCGGCAGGGGTGGAGAGACCCAGTACTTC. Translated: CASSYSGRGGETQYF.

The chain links TRBV2 to TRBJ2-5, with TRBD2 identical over 9 bases. CDR3 length: 16 residues. V gave up 8 bases and J gave up 4 bases; unmatched junction bases: 14. CDR1 and CDR2 from the germline V gene are SNHLY and FYNNEI. The CDR3 sequence: CASASGTSSIRETQYF. The DNA of the CDR3 is TGTGCCAGCGCTTCCGGGACTAGCTCGATTCGAGAGACCCAGTACTTC.